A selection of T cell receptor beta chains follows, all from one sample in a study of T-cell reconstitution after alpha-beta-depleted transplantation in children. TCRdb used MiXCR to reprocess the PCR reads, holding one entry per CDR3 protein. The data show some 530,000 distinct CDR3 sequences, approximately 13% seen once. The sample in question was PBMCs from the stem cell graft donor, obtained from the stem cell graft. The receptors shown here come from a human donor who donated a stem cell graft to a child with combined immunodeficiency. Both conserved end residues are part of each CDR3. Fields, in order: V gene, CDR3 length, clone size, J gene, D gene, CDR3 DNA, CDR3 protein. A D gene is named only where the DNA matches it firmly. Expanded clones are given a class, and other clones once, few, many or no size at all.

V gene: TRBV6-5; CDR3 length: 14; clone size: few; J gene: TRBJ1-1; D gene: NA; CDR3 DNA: TGTGCCAGCAGTTACCGACTAACGAACACTGAAGCTTTCTTT; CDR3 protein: CASSYRLTNTEAFF
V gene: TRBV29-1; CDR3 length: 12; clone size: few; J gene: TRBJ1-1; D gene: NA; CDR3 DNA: TGCAGCGTCGTCCCGAGGGACACTGAAGCTTTCTTT; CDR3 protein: CSVVPRDTEAFF
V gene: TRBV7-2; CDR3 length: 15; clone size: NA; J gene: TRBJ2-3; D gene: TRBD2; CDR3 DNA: TGTGCCAGCAGCAATACTCTAGCGGGCGTTGCTACGCAGTATTTT; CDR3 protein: CASSNTLAGVATQYF
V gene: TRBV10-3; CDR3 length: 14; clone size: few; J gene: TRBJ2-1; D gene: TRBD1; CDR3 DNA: TGTGCCATCAGTGTATCAGGGGGTTACAATGAGCAGTTCTTC; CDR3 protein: CAISVSGGYNEQFF
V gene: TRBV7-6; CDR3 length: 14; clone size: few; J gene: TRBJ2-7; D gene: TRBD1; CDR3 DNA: TGTGCCAGCAGCTCCCGGGACAGGTCCTACGAGCAGTACTTC; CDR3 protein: CASSSRDRSYEQYF
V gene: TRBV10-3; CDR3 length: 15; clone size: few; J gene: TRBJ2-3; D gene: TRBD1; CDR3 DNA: TGTGCCATCAGAGTCGGGACAGGGGGCCCAGATACGCAGTATTTT; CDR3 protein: CAIRVGTGGPDTQYF
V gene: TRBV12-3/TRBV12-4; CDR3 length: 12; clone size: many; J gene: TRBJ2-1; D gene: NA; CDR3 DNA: TGTGCCAGCAGTCGAAGCGGGAATGAGCAGTTCTTC; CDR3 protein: CASSRSGNEQFF
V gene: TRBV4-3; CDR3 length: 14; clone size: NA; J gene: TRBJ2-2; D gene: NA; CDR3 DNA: TGCGCCAGCAGCCATCGCATAAACACCGGGGAGCTGTTTTTT; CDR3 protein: CASSHRINTGELFF
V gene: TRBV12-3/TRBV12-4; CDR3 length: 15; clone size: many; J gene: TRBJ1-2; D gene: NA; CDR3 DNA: TGTGCCAGCAGTTTCCCCCGGGGGCAGTACTATGGCTACACCTTC; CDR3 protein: CASSFPRGQYYGYTF
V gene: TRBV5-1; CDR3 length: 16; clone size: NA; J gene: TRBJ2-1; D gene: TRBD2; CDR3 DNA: TGCGCCAGCAGGAGGAGTAGCGGGAGGGCCGTGGATGAGCAGTTCTTC; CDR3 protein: CASRRSSGRAVDEQFF
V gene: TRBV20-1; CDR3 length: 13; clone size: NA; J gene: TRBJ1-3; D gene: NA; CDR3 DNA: TGCAGTGCTAGAGATATAGGGGGAAACACCATATATTTT; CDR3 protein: CSARDIGGNTIYF
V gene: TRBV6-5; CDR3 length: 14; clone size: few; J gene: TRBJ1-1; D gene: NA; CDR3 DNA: TGTGCCAGCAGTTACAGCACGCTGCTCACTGAAGCTTTCTTT; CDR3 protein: CASSYSTLLTEAFF
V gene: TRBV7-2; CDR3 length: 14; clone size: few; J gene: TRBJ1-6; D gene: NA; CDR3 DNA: TGTGCCAGCAGTACCGGGGCCATCAATTCACCCCTCCACTTT; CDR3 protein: CASSTGAINSPLHF
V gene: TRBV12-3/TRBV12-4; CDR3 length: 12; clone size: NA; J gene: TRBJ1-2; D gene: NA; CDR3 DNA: TGTGCCAGCACCTCGGGTCACTATGGCTACACCTTC; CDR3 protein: CASTSGHYGYTF
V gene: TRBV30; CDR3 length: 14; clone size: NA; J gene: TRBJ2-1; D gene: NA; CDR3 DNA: TGTGCCTGGAGTTCCGGGACGGCGATCAATGAGCAGTTCTTC; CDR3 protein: CAWSSGTAINEQFF
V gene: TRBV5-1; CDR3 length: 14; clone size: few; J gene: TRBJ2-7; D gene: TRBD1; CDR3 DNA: TGCGCCAGCAGCCAGACGGGACAGGCCTACGAGCAGTACTTC; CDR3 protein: CASSQTGQAYEQYF
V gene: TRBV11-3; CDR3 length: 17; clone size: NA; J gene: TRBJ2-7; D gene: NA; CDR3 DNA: TGTGCCAGCAGCCTTGGCCGGGTGGGGGAGACTTCCTACGAGCAGTACTTC; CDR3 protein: CASSLGRVGETSYEQYF
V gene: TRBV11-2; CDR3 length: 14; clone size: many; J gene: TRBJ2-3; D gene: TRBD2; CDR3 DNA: TGTGCCAGCAGCCCGATCCGGGACTACGTTACGCAGTATTTT; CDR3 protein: CASSPIRDYVTQYF
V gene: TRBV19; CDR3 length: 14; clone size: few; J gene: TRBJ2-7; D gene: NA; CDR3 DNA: TGTGCCAGTAGTATCCAGGGGAGCTCCTACGAGCAGTACTTC; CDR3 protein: CASSIQGSSYEQYF
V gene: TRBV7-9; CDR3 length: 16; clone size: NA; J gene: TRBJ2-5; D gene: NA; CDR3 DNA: TGTGCCAGCAGCTTAGGGACAACGACCCCCCAAGAGACCCAGTACTTC; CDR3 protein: CASSLGTTTPQETQYF
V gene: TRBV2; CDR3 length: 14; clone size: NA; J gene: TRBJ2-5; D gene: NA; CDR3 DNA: TGTGCCAGCAGTTCTAGGGCTGTGCAAGAGACCCAGTACTTC; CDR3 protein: CASSSRAVQETQYF
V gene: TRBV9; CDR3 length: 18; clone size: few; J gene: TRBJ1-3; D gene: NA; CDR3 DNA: TGTGCCAGCAGCTTGGGGGGGGGCGGCAGCCCCTCTGGAAACACCATATATTTT; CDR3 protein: CASSLGGGGSPSGNTIYF
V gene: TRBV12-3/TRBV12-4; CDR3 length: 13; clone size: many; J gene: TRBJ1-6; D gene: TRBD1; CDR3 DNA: TGTGCCAGCAGCGGGACAGGGGGATCTCCCCTCCACTTT; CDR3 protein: CASSGTGGSPLHF
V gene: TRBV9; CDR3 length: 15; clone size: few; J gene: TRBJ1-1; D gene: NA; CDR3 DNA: TGTGCCAGCAGCCGTTCCGCGACCAGGAACACTGAAGCTTTCTTT; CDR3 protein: CASSRSATRNTEAFF
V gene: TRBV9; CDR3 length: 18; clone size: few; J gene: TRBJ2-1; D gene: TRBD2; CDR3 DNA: TGTGCCAGCAGCGTAGGGAGTCTAGCGGGGGTTCCCTACAATGAGCAGTTCTTC; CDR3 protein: CASSVGSLAGVPYNEQFF
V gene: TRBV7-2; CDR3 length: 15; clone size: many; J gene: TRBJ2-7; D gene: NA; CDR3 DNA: TGTGCCAGCAGCTTAATAAGGGGTTCGGCCTACGAGCAGTACTTC; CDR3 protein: CASSLIRGSAYEQYF
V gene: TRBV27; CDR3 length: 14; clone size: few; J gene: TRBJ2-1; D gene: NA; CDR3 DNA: TGTGCCAGCAGTTTCGGGGTACCCTGGGATGAGCAGTTCTTC; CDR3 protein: CASSFGVPWDEQFF
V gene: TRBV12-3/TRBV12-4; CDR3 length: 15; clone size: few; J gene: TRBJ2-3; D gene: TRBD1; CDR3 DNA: TGTGCCAGCAGTCCAGGGACAGGGAAAGTGGGTACGCAGTATTTT; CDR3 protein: CASSPGTGKVGTQYF
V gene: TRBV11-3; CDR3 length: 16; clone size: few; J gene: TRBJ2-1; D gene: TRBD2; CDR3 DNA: TGTGCCAGCAGCCAGACTAGCGGGGTCTCCTACAATGAGCAGTTCTTC; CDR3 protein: CASSQTSGVSYNEQFF
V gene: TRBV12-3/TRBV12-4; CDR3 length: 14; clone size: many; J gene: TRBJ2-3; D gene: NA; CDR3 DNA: TGTGCCAGCAGTCCCCGTGTAGGCACAGATACGCAGTATTTT; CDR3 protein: CASSPRVGTDTQYF
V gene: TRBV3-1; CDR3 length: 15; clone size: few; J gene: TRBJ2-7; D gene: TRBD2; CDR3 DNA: TGTGCCAGCAGCCCCTTCCTAGCGGGGCCCTACGAGCAGTACTTC; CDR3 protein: CASSPFLAGPYEQYF
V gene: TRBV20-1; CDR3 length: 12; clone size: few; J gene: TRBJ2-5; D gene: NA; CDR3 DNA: TGCAGTGCTAACGAACTAGAACTGACCCAGTACTTC; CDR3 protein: CSANELELTQYF
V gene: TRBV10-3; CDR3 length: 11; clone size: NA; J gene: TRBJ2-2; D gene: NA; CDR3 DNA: TGTGCCACGGGCGACACCGGGGAGCTGTTTTTT; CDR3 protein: CATGDTGELFF
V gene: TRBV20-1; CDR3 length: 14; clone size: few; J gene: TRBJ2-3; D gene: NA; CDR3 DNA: TGCAGTCTCCATCCGGGAGCGTCCACAGATACGCAGTATTTT; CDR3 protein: CSLHPGASTDTQYF
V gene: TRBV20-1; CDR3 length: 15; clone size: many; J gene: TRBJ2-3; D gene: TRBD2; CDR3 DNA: TGCAGTGCTAGTTCGGGACTAGAGCACGCAGATACGCAGTATTTT; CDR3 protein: CSASSGLEHADTQYF
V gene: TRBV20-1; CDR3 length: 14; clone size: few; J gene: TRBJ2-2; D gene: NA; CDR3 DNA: TGCAGTGCTGCCCGGGATCTGAACACCGGGGAGCTGTTTTTT; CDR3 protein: CSAARDLNTGELFF
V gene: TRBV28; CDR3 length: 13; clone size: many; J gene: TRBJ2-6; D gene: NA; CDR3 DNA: TGTGCCAGCACCTTTGTACGGGCCAACGTCCTGACTTTC; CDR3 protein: CASTFVRANVLTF
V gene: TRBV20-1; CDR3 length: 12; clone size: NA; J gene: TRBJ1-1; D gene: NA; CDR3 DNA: TGCAGTGCTCAATCCCCTCGGGGGAGAGCTTTCTTT; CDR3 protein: CSAQSPRGRAFF
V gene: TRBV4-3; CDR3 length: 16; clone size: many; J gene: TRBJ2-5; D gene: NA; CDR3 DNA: TGCGCCAGCAGCCAAGAGGCGGTGGGGACCGGGGAGACCCAGTACTTC; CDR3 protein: CASSQEAVGTGETQYF
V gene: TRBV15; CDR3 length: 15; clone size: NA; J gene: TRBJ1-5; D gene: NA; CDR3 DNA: TGTGCCACCAGCAGAGAGGGGAGATTCAATCAGCCCCAGCATTTT; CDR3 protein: CATSREGRFNQPQHF
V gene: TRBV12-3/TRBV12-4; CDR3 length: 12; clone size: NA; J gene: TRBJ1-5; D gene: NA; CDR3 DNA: TGTGCCAGCAGTTCAGGGTTCTCGTTTCAGCATTTT; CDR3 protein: CASSSGFSFQHF
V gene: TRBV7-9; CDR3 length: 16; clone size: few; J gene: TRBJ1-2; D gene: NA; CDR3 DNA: TGTGCCAGCAGCTTAGTGGGACGGAATTATAACTATGGCTACACCTTC; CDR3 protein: CASSLVGRNYNYGYTF
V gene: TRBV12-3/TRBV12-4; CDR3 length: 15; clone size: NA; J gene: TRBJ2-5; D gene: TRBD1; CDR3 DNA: TGTGCCAGCAGTTTGAGGGACAGGGGTGAGAGGACCCAGTACTTC; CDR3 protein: CASSLRDRGERTQYF
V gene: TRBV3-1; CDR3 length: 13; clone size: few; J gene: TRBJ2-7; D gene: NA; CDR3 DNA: TGTGCCAGCAGCCAGGGGACTTTCTACGAGCAGTACTTC; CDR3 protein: CASSQGTFYEQYF
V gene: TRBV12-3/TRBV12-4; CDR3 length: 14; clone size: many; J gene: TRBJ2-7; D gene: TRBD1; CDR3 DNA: TGTGCCAGCAGTTACCTCGGGACAGGGGACGAGCAGTACTTC; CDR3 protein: CASSYLGTGDEQYF
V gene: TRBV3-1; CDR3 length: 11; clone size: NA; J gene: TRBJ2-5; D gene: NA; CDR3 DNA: TGTGCCAGCAGCCACTGGGAGACCCAGTACTTC; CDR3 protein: CASSHWETQYF
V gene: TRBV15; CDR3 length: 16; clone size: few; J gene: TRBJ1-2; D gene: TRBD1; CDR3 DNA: TGTGCCACCAGCACACCCAGGGACAGAAAGTACTATGGCTACACCTTC; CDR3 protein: CATSTPRDRKYYGYTF
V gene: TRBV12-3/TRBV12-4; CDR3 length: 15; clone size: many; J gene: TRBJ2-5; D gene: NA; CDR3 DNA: TGTGCCAGCAGTTTATCTGCGGGATCGGGTGAGACCCAGTACTTC; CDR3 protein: CASSLSAGSGETQYF
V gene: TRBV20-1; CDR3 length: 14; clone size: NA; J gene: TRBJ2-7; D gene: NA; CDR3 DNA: TGCAGTGCTAGAGATGGGCAGACCTCCTACGAGCAGTACTTC; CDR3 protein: CSARDGQTSYEQYF
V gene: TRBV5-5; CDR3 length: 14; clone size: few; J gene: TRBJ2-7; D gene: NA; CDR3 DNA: TGTGCCAGCAGCTCTTTAAGGACATCCTACGAGCAGTACTTC; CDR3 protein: CASSSLRTSYEQYF
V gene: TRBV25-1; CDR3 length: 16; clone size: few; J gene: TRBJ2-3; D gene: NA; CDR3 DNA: TGTGCCAGCAGTGAAAACGGGATTAGCGCTACAGATACGCAGTATTTT; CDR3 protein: CASSENGISATDTQYF
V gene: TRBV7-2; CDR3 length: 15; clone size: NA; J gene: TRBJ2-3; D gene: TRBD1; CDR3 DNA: TGTGCCAGCAGCTTCCAGACAGGGTTACCCAATACGCAGTATTTT; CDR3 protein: CASSFQTGLPNTQYF
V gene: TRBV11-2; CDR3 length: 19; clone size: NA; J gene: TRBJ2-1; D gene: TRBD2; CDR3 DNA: TGTGCCAGCAGCTATTCCGGGACTAGTGGGCTGGGGTCCTACAATGAGCAGTTCTTC; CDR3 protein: CASSYSGTSGLGSYNEQFF
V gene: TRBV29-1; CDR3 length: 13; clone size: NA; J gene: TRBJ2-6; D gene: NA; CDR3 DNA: TGCAGCGTTGGACAATCTGGGGCCAACGTCCTGACTTTC; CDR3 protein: CSVGQSGANVLTF
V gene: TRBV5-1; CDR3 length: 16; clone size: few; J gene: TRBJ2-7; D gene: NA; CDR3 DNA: TGCGCCAGCAGCCGGGAGAGCAGGTCGATCTCCTACGAGCAGTACTTC; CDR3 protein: CASSRESRSISYEQYF
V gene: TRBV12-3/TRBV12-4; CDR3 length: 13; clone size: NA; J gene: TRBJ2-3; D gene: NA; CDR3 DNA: TGTGCCAGCACCGGGCTGAGCACAGATACGCAGTATTTT; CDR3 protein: CASTGLSTDTQYF
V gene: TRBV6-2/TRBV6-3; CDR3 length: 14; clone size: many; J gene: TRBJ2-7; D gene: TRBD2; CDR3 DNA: TGTGCCAGCAGTTTAAAGCGGGAGGTGCGCGAGCAGTACTTC; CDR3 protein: CASSLKREVREQYF
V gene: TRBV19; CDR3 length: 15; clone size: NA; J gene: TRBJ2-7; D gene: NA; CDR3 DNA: TGTGCCAGTAGTATTGAGGCAGGCCTTCCCTACGAGCAGTACTTC; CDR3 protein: CASSIEAGLPYEQYF
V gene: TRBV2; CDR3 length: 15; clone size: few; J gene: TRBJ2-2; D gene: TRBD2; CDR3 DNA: TGTGCCAGCACCAAAGCGGGGGTTCACACCGGGGAGCTGTTTTTT; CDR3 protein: CASTKAGVHTGELFF